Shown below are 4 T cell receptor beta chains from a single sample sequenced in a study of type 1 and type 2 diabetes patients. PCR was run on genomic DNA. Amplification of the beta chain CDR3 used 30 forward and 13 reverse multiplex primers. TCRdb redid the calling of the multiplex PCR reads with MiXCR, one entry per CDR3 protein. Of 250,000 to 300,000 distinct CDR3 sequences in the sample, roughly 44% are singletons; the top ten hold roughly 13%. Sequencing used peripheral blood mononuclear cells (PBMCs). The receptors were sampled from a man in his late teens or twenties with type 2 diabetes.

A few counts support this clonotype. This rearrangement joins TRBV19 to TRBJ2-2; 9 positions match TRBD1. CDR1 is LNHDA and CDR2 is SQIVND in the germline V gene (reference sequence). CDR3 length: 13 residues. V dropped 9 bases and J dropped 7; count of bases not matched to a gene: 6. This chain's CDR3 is CASTGTGIGELFF. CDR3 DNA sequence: TGTGCCAGCACCGGGACAGGGATCGGGGAGCTGTTTTTT.

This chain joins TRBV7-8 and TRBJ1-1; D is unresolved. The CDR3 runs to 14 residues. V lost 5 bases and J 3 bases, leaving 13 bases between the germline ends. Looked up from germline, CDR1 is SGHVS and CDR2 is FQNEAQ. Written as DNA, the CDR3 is TGTGCCAGCAGCATCGCGCAGAGGGACACTGAAGCTTTCTTT. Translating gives CASSIAQRDTEAFF.

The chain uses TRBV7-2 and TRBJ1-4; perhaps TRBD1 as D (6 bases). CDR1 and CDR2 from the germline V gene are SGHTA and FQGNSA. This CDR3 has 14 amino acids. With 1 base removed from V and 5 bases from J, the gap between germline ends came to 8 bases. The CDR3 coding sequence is TGTGCCAGCAGCTTAGTCAGGGGAAATGAAAAACTGTTTTTT. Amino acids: CASSLVRGNEKLFF.

CDR3 sequence (DNA): TGCAGCGTGGGACCGCAGTTGGATGGCTACACCTTC. Protein product: CSVGPQLDGYTF. The chain links TRBV29-1 to TRBJ1-2; TRBD1 might be the D (5 bases). The CDR3 contains 12 residues. Trimming took off 6 bases at V and 6 bases at J, with 14 bases between the two ends. The V gene's germline CDR1 is SQVTM and CDR2 ANQGSEA. The full variable domain, completed using reference TRBV29-1 and TRBJ1-2, is SAVISQKPSRDICQRGTSLTIQCQVDSQVTMMFWYRQQPGQSLTLIATANQGSEATYESGFVIDKFPISRPNLTFSTLTVSNMSPEDSSIYLCSVGPQLDGYTFGSGTRLTVV.